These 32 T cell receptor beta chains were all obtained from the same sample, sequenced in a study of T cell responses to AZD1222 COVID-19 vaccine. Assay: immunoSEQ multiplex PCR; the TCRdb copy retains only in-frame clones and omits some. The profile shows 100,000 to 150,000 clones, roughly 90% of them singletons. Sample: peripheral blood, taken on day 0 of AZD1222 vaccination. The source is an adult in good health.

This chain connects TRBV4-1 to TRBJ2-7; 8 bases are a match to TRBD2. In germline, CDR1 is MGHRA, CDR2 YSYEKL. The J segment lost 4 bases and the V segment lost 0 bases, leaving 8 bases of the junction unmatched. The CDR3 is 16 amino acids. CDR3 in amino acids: CASSQDRSGSVYEQYF. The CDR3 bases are TGCGCCAGCAGCCAAGATCGCAGCGGGAGTGTGTACGAGCAGTACTTC.

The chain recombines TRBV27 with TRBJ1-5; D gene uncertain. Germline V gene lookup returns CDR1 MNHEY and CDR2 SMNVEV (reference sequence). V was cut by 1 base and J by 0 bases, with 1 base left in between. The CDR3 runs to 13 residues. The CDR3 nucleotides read TGTGCCAGCAGTTTATTTAGCAATCAGCCCCAGCATTTT. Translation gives CASSLFSNQPQHF.

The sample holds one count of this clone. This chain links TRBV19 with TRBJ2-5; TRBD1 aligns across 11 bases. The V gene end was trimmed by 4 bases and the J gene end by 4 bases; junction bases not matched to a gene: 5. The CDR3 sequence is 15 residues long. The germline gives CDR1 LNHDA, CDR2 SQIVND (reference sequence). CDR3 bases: TGTGCCAGTAGTACGGACAGGGGGCGGTTAGAGACCCAGTACTTC. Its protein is CASSTDRGRLETQYF. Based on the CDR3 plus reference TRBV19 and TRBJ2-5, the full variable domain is DGGITQSPKYLFRKEGQNVTLSCEQNLNHDAMYWYRQDPGQGLRLIYYSQIVNDFQKGDIAEGYSVSREKKESFPLTVTSAQKNPTAFYLCASSTDRGRLETQYFGPGTRLLVL.

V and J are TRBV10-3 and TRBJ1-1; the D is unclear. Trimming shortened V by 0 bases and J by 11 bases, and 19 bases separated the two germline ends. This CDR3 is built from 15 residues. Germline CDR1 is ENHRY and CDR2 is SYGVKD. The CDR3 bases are TGTGCCATCAGTGAGTCGGGCGCAGGAAAGCTAGGGGCTTTCTTT. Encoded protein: CAISESGAGKLGAFF.

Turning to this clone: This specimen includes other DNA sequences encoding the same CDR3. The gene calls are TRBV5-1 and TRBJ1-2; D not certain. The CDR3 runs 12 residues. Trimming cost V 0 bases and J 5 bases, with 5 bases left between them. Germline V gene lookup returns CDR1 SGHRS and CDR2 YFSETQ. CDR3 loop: CASSLGLYGYTF. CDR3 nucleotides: TGCGCCAGCAGCTTGGGCCTATATGGCTACACCTTC.

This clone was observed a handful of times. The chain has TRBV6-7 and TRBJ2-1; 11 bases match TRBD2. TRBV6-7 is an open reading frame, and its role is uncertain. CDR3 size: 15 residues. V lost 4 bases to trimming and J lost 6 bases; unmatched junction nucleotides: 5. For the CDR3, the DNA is TGTGCCAGCAGTTCACTAGCGGGAGCTGTCAATGAGCAGTTCTTC. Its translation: CASSSLAGAVNEQFF.

The CDR3 coding sequence is TGTGCCAGCAGTGAAGTTCTTTCCGGGACCGAGCAGTACTTC. It codes for CASSEVLSGTEQYF. The rearrangement uses TRBV6-1 and TRBJ2-7, with D perhaps being TRBD1 or TRBD2 (5 bases each). Germline-derived CDR1 and CDR2 are MNHNS and SASEGT. V lost 1 base and J 6 bases, leaving 13 bases between the germline ends. The CDR3 is 14 amino acids.

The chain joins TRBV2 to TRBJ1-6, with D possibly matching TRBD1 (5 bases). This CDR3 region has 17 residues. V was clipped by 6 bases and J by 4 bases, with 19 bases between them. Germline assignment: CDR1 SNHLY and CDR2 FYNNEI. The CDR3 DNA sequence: TGTGCCAGCAGAACAGGCCCCGATACCGTTTATAATTCACCCCTCCACTTT. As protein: CASRTGPDTVYNSPLHF.

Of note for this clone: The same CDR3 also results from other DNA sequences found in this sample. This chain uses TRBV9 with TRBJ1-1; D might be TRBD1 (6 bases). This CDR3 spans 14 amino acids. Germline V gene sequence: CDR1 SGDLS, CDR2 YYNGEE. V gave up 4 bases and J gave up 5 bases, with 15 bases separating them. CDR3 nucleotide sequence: TGTGCCAGCAGCCCTTGGACAGTAAATACTGAAGCTTTCTTT. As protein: CASSPWTVNTEAFF.

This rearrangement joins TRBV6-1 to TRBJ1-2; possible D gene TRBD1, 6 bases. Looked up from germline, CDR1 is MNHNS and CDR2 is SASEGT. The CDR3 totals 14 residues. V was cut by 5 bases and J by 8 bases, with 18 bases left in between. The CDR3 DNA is TGTGCCAGCAGTTCCGGGGGGGGGCCGTTGGGCTACACCTTC. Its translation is CASSSGGGPLGYTF.

The CDR3 coding sequence is TGCGCCAGCAGCCAAGCAGAGAATCAGCCCCAGCATTTT. This codes for CASSQAENQPQHF. The chain carries TRBV4-1 and TRBJ1-5; no definite D call. The CDR3 contains 13 residues. Between the trimmed V and J ends, which lost 1 base and 4 bases, there was a span of 5 bases. Germline V CDR1 and CDR2: MGHRA, YSYEKL.

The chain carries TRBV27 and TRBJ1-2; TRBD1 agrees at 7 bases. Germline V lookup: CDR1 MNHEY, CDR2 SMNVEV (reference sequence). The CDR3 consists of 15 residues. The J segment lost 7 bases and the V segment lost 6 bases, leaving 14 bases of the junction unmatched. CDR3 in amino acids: CASRETGRSWGGYTF. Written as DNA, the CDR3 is TGTGCCAGCAGGGAGACAGGGCGCTCTTGGGGTGGCTACACCTTC.

Written as DNA, the CDR3 is TGTGCCAGCAGCACGACTAGCGGGAGTGGATACAATGAGCAGTTCTTC. As protein: CASSTTSGSGYNEQFF. This sequence joins TRBV5-5 and TRBJ2-1; 12 bases fit TRBD2. Per the germline V gene, CDR1 is SGHKS and CDR2 is YYEKEE (reference sequence). V shed 4 bases, J shed 4 bases, and the junction held 6 bases outside the gene matches. CDR3 size: 16 residues.

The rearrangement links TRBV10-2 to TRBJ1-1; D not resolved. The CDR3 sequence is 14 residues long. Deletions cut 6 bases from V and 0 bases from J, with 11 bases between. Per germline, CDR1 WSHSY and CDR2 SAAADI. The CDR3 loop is CASSEVLMNTEAFF. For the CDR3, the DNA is TGCGCCAGCAGCGAGGTGCTCATGAACACTGAAGCTTTCTTT.

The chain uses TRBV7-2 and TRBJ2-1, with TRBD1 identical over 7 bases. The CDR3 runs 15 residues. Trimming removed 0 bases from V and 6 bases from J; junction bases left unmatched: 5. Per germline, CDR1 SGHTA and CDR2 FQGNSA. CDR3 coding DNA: TGTGCCAGCAGCTTAGCGCCACAGGGGTCCAATGAGCAGTTCTTC. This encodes CASSLAPQGSNEQFF.

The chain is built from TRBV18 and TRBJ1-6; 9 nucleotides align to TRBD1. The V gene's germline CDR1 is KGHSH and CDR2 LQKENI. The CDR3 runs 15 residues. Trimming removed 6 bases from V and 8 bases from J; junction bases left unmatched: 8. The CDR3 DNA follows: TGTGCCAGCTCCCAAGGACAGGGGAGGGATTCACCCCTCCACTTT. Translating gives CASSQGQGRDSPLHF.

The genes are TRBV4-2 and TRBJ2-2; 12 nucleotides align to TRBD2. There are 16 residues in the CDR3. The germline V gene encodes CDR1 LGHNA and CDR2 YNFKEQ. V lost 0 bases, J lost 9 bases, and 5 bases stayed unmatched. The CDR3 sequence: CASSQELAGGSRELFF. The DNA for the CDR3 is TGTGCCAGCAGCCAAGAGCTAGCGGGAGGGTCCCGGGAGCTGTTTTTT.

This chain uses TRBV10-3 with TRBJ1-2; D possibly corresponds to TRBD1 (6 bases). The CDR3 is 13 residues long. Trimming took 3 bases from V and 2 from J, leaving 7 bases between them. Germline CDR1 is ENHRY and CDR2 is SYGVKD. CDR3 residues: CAISEQGNYGYTF. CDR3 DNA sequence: TGTGCCATCAGTGAACAGGGCAACTATGGCTACACCTTC.

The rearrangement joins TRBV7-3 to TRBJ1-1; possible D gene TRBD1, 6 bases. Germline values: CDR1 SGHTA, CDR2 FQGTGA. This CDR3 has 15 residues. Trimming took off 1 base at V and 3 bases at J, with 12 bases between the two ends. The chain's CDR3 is CASSLIGGLDTEAFF. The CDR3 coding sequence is TGTGCCAGCAGCTTAATAGGGGGGTTGGACACTGAAGCTTTCTTT.

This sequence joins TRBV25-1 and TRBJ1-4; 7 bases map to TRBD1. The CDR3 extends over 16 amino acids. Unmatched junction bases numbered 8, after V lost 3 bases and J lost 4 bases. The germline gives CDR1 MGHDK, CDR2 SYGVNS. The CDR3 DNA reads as TGTGCCAGCAGTGAGGGCAGGGGGTTATATAATGAAAAACTGTTTTTT. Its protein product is CASSEGRGLYNEKLFF.

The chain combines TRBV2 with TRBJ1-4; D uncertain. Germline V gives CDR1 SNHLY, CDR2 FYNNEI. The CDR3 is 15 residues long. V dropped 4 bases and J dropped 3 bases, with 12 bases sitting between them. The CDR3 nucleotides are TGTGCCAGCAGTGTTGGCCTGGGAGCTAATGAAAAACTGTTTTTT. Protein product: CASSVGLGANEKLFF.

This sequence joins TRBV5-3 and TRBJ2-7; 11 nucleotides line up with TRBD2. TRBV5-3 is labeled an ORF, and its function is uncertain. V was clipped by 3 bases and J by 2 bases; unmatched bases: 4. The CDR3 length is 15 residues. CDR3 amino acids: CARSSETSGTYEQYF. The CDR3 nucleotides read TGTGCCAGAAGCTCTGAGACTAGCGGGACCTACGAGCAGTACTTC.

Here the CDR3 DNA reads TGTGCCAGCAGTTTATACCCTGAACTAGCGGGGGCAAATGAGCAGTTCTTC. Translated: CASSLYPELAGANEQFF. This chain connects TRBV27 to TRBJ2-1; TRBD2 aligns across 11 bases. CDR1 MNHEY and CDR2 SMNVEV come from the germline V gene (reference sequence). The CDR3 sequence is 17 residues long. Trimming at V came to 1 base and at J to 7 bases, leaving 9 bases not matched to a gene.

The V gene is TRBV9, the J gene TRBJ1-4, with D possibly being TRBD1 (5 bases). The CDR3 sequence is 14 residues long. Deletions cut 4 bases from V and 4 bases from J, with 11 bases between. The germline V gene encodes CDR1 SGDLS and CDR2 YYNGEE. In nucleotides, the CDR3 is TGTGCCAGCAGCATCGGGACGCGTAATGAAAAACTGTTTTTT. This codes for CASSIGTRNEKLFF.

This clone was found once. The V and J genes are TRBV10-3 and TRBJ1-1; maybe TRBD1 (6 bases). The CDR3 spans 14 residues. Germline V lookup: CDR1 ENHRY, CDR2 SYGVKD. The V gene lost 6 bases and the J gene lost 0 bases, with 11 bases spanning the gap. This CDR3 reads CAISEQGMNTEAFF. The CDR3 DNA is TGTGCCATCAGCGAACAGGGCATGAACACTGAAGCTTTCTTT.

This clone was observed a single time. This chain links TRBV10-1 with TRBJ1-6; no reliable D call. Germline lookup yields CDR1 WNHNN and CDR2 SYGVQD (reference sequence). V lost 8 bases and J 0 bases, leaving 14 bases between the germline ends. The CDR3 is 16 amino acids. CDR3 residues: CASSPWGSSYNSPLHF. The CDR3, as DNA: TGCGCCAGCTCCCCCTGGGGTAGCTCCTATAATTCACCCCTCCACTTT.

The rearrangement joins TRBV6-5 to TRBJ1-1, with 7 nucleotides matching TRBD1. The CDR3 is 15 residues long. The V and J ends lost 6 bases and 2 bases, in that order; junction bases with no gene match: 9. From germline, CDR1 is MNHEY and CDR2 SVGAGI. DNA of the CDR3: TGTGCCAGCAGATCGGACAGGCACTATAACACTGAAGCTTTCTTT. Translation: CASRSDRHYNTEAFF.

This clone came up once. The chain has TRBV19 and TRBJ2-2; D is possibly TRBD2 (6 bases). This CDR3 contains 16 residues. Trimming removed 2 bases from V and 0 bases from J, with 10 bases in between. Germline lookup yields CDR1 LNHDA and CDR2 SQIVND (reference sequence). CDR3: CASSIRRATNTGELFF. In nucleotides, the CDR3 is TGTGCCAGTAGTATAAGGAGGGCTACGAACACCGGGGAGCTGTTTTTT.

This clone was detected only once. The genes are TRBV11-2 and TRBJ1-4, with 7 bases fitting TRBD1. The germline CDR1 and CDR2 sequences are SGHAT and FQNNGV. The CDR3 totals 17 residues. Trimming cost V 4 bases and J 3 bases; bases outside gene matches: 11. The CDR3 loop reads CASSSHRGPRANEKLFF. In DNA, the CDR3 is TGTGCCAGCAGCTCCCATAGGGGGCCGAGGGCTAATGAAAAACTGTTTTTT.

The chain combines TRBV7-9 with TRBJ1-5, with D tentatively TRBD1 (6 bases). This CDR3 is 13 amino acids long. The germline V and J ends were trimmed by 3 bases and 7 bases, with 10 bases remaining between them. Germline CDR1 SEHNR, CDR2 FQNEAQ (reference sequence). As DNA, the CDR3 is TGTGCCAGCAGCTTCAGGGGAGACCAGCCCCAGCATTTT. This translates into CASSFRGDQPQHF.

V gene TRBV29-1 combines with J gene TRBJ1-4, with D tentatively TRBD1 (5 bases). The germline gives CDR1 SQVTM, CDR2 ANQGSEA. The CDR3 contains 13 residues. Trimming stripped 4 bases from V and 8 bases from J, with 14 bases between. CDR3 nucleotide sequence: TGCAGCGTTGTCCGAGGGGCGGGAGAAAAACTGTTTTTT. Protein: CSVVRGAGEKLFF.

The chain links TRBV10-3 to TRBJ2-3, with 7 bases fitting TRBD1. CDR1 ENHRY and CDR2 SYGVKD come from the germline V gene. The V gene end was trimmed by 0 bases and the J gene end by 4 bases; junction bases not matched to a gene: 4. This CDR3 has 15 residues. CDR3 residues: CAISESNRGPDTQYF. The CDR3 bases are TGTGCCATCAGTGAGTCGAACAGGGGTCCAGATACGCAGTATTTT.